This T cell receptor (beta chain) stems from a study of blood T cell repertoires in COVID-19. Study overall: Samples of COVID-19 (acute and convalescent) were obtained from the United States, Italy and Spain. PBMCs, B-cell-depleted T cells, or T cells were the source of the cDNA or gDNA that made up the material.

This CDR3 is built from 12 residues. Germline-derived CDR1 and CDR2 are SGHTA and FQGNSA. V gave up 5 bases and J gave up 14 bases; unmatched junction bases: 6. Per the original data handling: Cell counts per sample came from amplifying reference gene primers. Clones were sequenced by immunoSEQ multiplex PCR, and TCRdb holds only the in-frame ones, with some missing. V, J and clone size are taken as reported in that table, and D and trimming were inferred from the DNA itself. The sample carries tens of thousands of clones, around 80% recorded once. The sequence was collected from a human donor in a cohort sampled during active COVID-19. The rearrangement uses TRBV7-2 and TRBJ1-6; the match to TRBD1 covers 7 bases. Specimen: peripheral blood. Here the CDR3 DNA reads TGTGCCAGCAGCATACAGGGGCAGGCCCTCCACTTT. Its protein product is CASSIQGQALHF.